Each of the 27 T cell receptor beta chains below was sequenced from the same sample in a study of T-cell memory formation after mild COVID-19 (dated by TCRdb to 2020 to 2023). The method behind the library was 5' RACE. Sequencing was carried out with an Illumina NovaSeq 6000. Through fastp at Q25 and MiXCR, TCRdb rebuilt clones from the public reads, retaining in-frame beta chains. Each record represents a unique CDR3 protein, reported with the most common genes and DNA among its rows. The sample table lists around 310,000 distinct CDR3 sequences, more than 13% of them with a count of one. The ten largest clones take up roughly a fifth of the sample. The sample was PBMCs or a T cell subset sorted from them (not recorded which). Every receptor here comes from a man aged 18 to 29 who had mild COVID-19 (a few samples of this study predate the infection). The sample titles of this study are shuffled in the database, so cell type and time point are left out; the donor was told from shared clones.

In its sample, this clonotype was seen many times. The V and J genes are TRBV5-1 and TRBJ2-3; 8 bases fit TRBD2. The CDR3 length is 15 residues. Germline CDR1 reads SGHRS; CDR2 reads YFSETQ. V was pared by 5 bases and J by 0 bases, with 5 bases of the junction left unmatched. Here the CDR3 DNA reads TGCGCCAGCAGAAATAGCGGGGATAGCACAGATACGCAGTATTTT. Residues: CASRNSGDSTDTQYF.

This clonotype has just a few counts. This chain joins TRBV12-3 or TRBV12-4 and TRBJ2-3; 8 nucleotides match TRBD1. This CDR3 contains 16 residues. The trim removed 1 base at V and 4 bases at J, leaving 7 bases unmatched. The CDR3, as DNA: TGTGCCAGCAGTTTAGTCGGCAGGGGGCCGGCAGATACGCAGTATTTT. Its translation is CASSLVGRGPADTQYF.

This clonotype has a handful of counts. CDR3 sequence reads: CASSQVSGSPLHF. CDR3 DNA: TGTGCCAGCAGCCAAGTCTCGGGTTCACCCCTCCACTTT. The chain uses TRBV3-1 and TRBJ1-6, with D unclear. The germline V and J ends were trimmed by 1 base and 9 bases, with 7 bases remaining between them. Germline loops: CDR1 LGHDT, CDR2 YNNKEL (reference sequence). The CDR3 totals 13 residues.

Only a few counts were recorded for this clonotype. The chain carries TRBV29-1 and TRBJ1-1, with 7 nucleotides matching TRBD1. The ends lost 6 bases at V and 3 bases at J; junction bases unmatched: 1. The germline V gene encodes CDR1 SQVTM and CDR2 ANQGSEA. There are 11 residues in the CDR3. The CDR3 loop is CSVGQDTEAFF. The CDR3 nucleotides read TGCAGCGTAGGACAGGACACTGAAGCTTTCTTT.

The chain is built from TRBV5-1 and TRBJ2-5; D possibly corresponds to TRBD2 (6 bases). The CDR3 contains 13 residues. In germline, CDR1 is SGHRS, CDR2 YFSETQ. Deletions cut 7 bases from V and 5 bases from J, with 15 bases between. The CDR3 DNA sequence: TGCGCCAGCTCCACTGGCGGGGAGGAGACCCAGTACTTC. Translated: CASSTGGEETQYF. Looking up the rest from reference TRBV5-1 and TRBJ2-5 gives the full variable domain: KAGVTQTPRYLIKTRGQQVTLSCSPISGHRSVSWYQQTPGQGLQFLFEYFSETQRNKGNFPGRFSGRQFSNSRSEMNVSTLELGDSALYLCASSTGGEETQYFGPGTRLLVL.

This clonotype was seen a handful of times. The genes are TRBV2 and TRBJ2-1, with D perhaps TRBD1 (5 bases). Germline V gene lookup returns CDR1 SNHLY and CDR2 FYNNEI. With 4 bases removed from V and 3 bases from J, the gap between germline ends came to 10 bases. The CDR3 spans 14 residues. Here the CDR3 DNA reads TGTGCCAGCAGTGGGACAACTTTCTACAATGAGCAGTTCTTC. Translating it yields CASSGTTFYNEQFF.

This clonotype was seen repeatedly, ten times or more. The chain employs TRBV4-1 and TRBJ2-3; unclear D gene. This CDR3 spans 16 amino acids. V gave up 0 bases and J gave up 0 bases, with 10 bases separating them. Germline-derived CDR1 and CDR2 are MGHRA and YSYEKL. CDR3: CASSQEARPSTDTQYF. Written as DNA, the CDR3 is TGCGCCAGCAGCCAAGAGGCCAGGCCTAGCACAGATACGCAGTATTTT.

This clonotype has a handful of counts. The rearrangement uses TRBV4-2 and TRBJ2-1; 9 nucleotides line up with TRBD2. CDR1 and CDR2 from the germline V gene are LGHNA and YNFKEQ. V was clipped by 1 base and J by 8 bases; unmatched bases: 3. This CDR3 region has 14 residues. CDR3 bases: TGTGCCAGCAGCCAAGCTCTAGCGGGGTATGAGCAGTTCTTC. Translated: CASSQALAGYEQFF.

This clonotype occurred a few times. The chain employs TRBV6-1 and TRBJ2-5, with 10 positions matching TRBD1. Germline V gene data show CDR1 as MNHNS and CDR2 as SASEGT. CDR3 length equals 14 residues. With V trimmed by 3 bases and J by 3 bases, 1 base remained unmatched. The CDR3 DNA reads as TGTGCCAGCAGTGATGGACAGGGGGAAGAGACCCAGTACTTC. Translated, it gives CASSDGQGEETQYF.

The chain links TRBV14 to TRBJ2-2; 9 bases are shared with TRBD1. CDR1 SGHDN and CDR2 FVKESK come from the germline V gene. V lost 1 base to trimming and J lost 6 bases; unmatched junction nucleotides: 3. The CDR3 contains 15 residues. DNA for the CDR3: TGTGCCAGCAGCCAAGTTAACAGGGGGCCCGGGGAGCTGTTTTTT. It is translated as CASSQVNRGPGELFF. The variable domain in full, with the rest retrieved from reference TRBV14 and TRBJ2-2, is EAGVTQFPSHSVIEKGQTVTLRCDPISGHDNLYWYRRVMGKEIKFLLHFVKESKQDESGMPNNRFLAERTGGTYSTLKVQPAELEDSGVYFCASSQVNRGPGELFFGEGSRLTVL.

V usage is TRBV10-3 and J usage is TRBJ1-5; 10 bases line up with TRBD1. V was pared by 0 bases and J by 5 bases, with 1 base of the junction left unmatched. CDR3 length: 15 residues. From germline, CDR1 is ENHRY and CDR2 SYGVKD. CDR3 in amino acids: CAISESGQGHQPQHF. The CDR3 DNA sequence: TGTGCCATCAGTGAGTCGGGACAGGGGCATCAGCCCCAGCATTTT.

This clonotype was recorded at least ten times. The rearrangement uses TRBV20-1 and TRBJ1-2, with unresolved D. This CDR3 has 11 residues. The V gene lost 5 bases and the J gene lost 3 bases, with 7 bases spanning the gap. The germline CDR1 and CDR2 sequences are DFQATT and SNEGSKA (reference sequence). CDR3 sequence reads: CSAPGDYGYTF. As DNA, the CDR3 is TGCAGTGCTCCCGGAGACTATGGCTACACCTTC.

The table lists this clonotype with a few counts. The chain joins TRBV25-1 to TRBJ1-3; 8 nucleotides line up with TRBD1. V trimming: 3 bases; J trimming: 1 base; junction bases outside the gene matches: 14. CDR3 size: 19 residues. Germline CDR1 and CDR2: MGHDK and SYGVNS. The CDR3 nucleotides are TGTGCCAGCAGTGATAGGGGACAGGATGTTAGTAGTTCTGGAAACACCATATATTTT. It yields the protein CASSDRGQDVSSSGNTIYF. Drawing the rest from reference TRBV25-1 and TRBJ1-3, the complete variable domain is EADIYQTPRYLVIGTGKKITLECSQTMGHDKMYWYQQDPGMELHLIHYSYGVNSTEKGDLSSESTVSRIRTEHFPLTLESARPSHTSQYLCASSDRGQDVSSSGNTIYFGEGSWLTVV.

The chain uses TRBV7-3 and TRBJ2-3; 14 nucleotides agree with TRBD2. Trimming removed 4 bases from V and 6 bases from J; junction bases left unmatched: 9. Per germline, CDR1 SGHTA and CDR2 FQGTGA. This CDR3 region has 17 residues. The CDR3 spells CASSSIGLAGGGDTQYF. Written as DNA, the CDR3 is TGTGCCAGCAGCTCGATAGGACTAGCGGGGGGTGGGGATACGCAGTATTTT. The full variable domain, in which reference TRBV7-3 and TRBJ2-3 provide the parts outside the CDR3, is GAGVSQTPSNKVTEKGKYVELRCDPISGHTALYWYRQSLGQGPEFLIYFQGTGAADDSGLPNDRFFAVRPEGSVSTLKIQRTERGDSAVYLCASSSIGLAGGGDTQYFGPGTRLTVL.

The CDR3 loop is CASSFKIQETQYF. The CDR3 DNA sequence: TGTGCCAGCAGTTTCAAGATACAAGAGACCCAGTACTTC. V and J are TRBV12-3 or TRBV12-4 and TRBJ2-5; D is unclear. The CDR3 is made up of 13 amino acids. Trimming removed 3 bases at V and 2 bases at J, with 7 bases between.

This clonotype was recorded once. The gene calls are TRBV12-3 or TRBV12-4 and TRBJ2-3; D possibly corresponds to TRBD2 (5 bases). CDR3 length: 13 amino acids. Trimming left V 5 bases short and J 3 bases short, with 9 bases between. This CDR3 is CASSGRLTDTQYF. The CDR3 DNA reads as TGTGCCAGCAGTGGACGACTAACAGATACGCAGTATTTT.

The rearrangement links TRBV28 to TRBJ2-7; TRBD1 agrees at 8 bases. The V gene end was trimmed by 6 bases and the J gene end by 1 base; junction bases not matched to a gene: 2. Germline V gene data show CDR1 as MDHEN and CDR2 as SYDVKM. The CDR3 runs to 13 residues. CDR3 in DNA: TGTGCCAGCAGGGGACAGGATTCCTACGAGCAGTACTTC. Its translation: CASRGQDSYEQYF.

This clonotype turned up a few times. V usage is TRBV6-2 or TRBV6-3 and J usage is TRBJ2-7, with D perhaps TRBD2 (6 bases). In germline, CDR1 is MNHEY, CDR2 SVGEGT. V was trimmed by 4 bases and J by 3 bases, leaving 10 bases between them. The CDR3 is made up of 13 amino acids. CDR3 in amino acids: CASSWGEGYEQYV. Written as DNA, the CDR3 is TGTGCCAGCAGTTGGGGGGAAGGCTACGAGCAGTACGTC.

This clonotype was seen repeatedly, ten times or more. The chain employs TRBV12-3 or TRBV12-4 and TRBJ1-1; D is perhaps TRBD1 (6 bases). CDR3 length: 15 amino acids. V was shortened by 6 bases and J by 0 bases, with 14 bases between the two germline ends. The DNA for the CDR3 is TGTGCCAGCAGGACAGGAGGGGGTTTGAACACTGAAGCTTTCTTT. Translating gives CASRTGGGLNTEAFF.

This clonotype came up a few times. The V gene is TRBV6-5, the J gene TRBJ2-5; TRBD2 matches at 8 bases. The germline gives CDR1 MNHEY, CDR2 SVGAGI. The junction had 7 bases not matched to a gene; V was cut back by 5 bases and J by 2 bases. This CDR3 contains 15 residues. CDR3 coding DNA: TGTGCCAGCAGTCCAGCGGGGGCGCCTCAAGAGACCCAGTACTTC. Translation: CASSPAGAPQETQYF.

The rearrangement uses TRBV5-1 and TRBJ2-3, with D maybe TRBD2 (5 bases). This CDR3 comprises 13 residues. Per germline, CDR1 SGHRS and CDR2 YFSETQ. The V end lost 3 bases, the J end lost 5 bases, and 10 bases lay between the germline ends. CDR3 amino acids: CASSSEAIDTQYF. For the CDR3, the DNA is TGCGCCAGCAGCTCGGAGGCCATAGATACGCAGTATTTT.

In its sample, this clonotype was seen many times. V is TRBV18 and J is TRBJ2-5; D not resolved. Between the trimmed V and J ends, which lost 1 base and 1 base, there was a span of 4 bases. CDR3 length equals 13 residues. The germline V gene encodes CDR1 KGHSH and CDR2 LQKENI. Here the CDR3 DNA reads TGTGCCAGCTCACCACGTTCCCAAGAGACCCAGTACTTC. This translates into CASSPRSQETQYF. The whole variable domain, filled in from reference TRBV18 and TRBJ2-5, reads NAGVMQNPRHLVRRRGQEARLRCSPMKGHSHVYWYRQLPEEGLKFMVYLQKENIIDESGMPKERFSAEFPKEGPSILRIQQVVRGDSAAYFCASSPRSQETQYFGPGTRLLVL.

This clonotype was seen more than once but under ten times. This chain connects TRBV9 to TRBJ2-1; a possible D gene is TRBD2 (5 bases). The CDR3 sequence is 15 residues long. Germline values: CDR1 SGDLS, CDR2 YYNGEE. V lost 1 base and J 9 bases, leaving 17 bases between the germline ends. CDR3 nucleotides: TGTGCCAGCAGCGTACCGGGGTCCTTTAACAGTGAGCAGTTCTTC. It is translated as CASSVPGSFNSEQFF.

In its sample, this clonotype was seen a few times. The chain is built from TRBV21-1 and TRBJ2-5. TRBV21-1 is shown as a pseudogene. The CDR3 sequence is 9 residues long. This CDR3 is CASKTAGHF. The CDR3 nucleotides are TGTGCCAGCAAAACTGCCGGTCACTTC.

CDR3 residues: CASSYSGTQRGIQYF. In nucleotides, the CDR3 is TGTGCCAGCAGTTACTCGGGGACCCAAAGGGGCATTCAGTACTTC. The rearrangement uses TRBV6-2 or TRBV6-3 and TRBJ2-4; possibly TRBD1 or TRBD2 for D (5 bases each). V lost 0 bases and J 9 bases, leaving 15 bases between the germline ends. The V gene's germline CDR1 is MNHEY and CDR2 SVGEGT. The CDR3 extends over 15 amino acids.

There are a few counts of this clonotype. The chain employs TRBV29-1 and TRBJ1-1; D is unresolved. CDR1 and CDR2 from the germline V gene are SQVTM and ANQGSEA. V lost 6 bases to trimming and J lost 0 bases, with 8 bases between them. This CDR3 has 12 amino acids. The CDR3 nucleotides are TGCAGCGTCGGAACCCTGAACACTGAAGCTTTCTTT. This translates into CSVGTLNTEAFF.

This clonotype was picked up a small number of times. This chain links TRBV27 with TRBJ2-7; 13 bases are shared with TRBD2. CDR1 and CDR2 from the germline V gene are MNHEY and SMNVEV (reference sequence). This CDR3 spans 17 amino acids. J was trimmed by 5 bases and V by 5 bases; bases with no gene match: 12. The CDR3 loop is CASSRLAGGLRDNEQYV. For the CDR3, the DNA is TGTGCCAGCAGTAGACTAGCGGGGGGCCTAAGGGATAACGAGCAGTACGTC.